The 25 T cell receptor beta chains listed next were all sequenced from one sample in a study of T cell repertoires in ileal Crohn's disease. As for time point: neoterminal ileum biopsy at postoperative endoscopy, about 6 months after surgery. Sequencing used immunoSEQ multiplex PCR; TCRdb keeps in-frame clones, though not all of them. This repertoire shows some 3,000 clones, about 70% found once; its top ten account for about a fifth. Sequencing was carried out using ileal tissue. The receptors come from an adult with Crohn's disease.

This clone was seen only a few times. The chain links TRBV7-8 to TRBJ1-2; a weak D match, TRBD1 (6 bases). The CDR3 is made up of 16 amino acids. V gave up 5 bases and J gave up 6 bases, with 22 bases separating them. Germline V lookup: CDR1 SGHVS, CDR2 FQNEAQ. This CDR3 reads CASSPTARDNGDGYTF. The CDR3 nucleotides are TGTGCCAGCAGCCCTACGGCCCGGGACAATGGAGATGGCTACACCTTC. Together with reference TRBV7-8 and TRBJ1-2, the CDR3 gives the full variable domain: GAGVSQSPRYKVAKRGQDVALRCDPISGHVSLFWYQQALGQGPEFLTYFQNEAQLDKSGLPSDRFFAERPEGSVSTLKIQRTQQEDSAVYLCASSPTARDNGDGYTFGSGTRLTVV.

A note on this clone: The conserved closing phenylalanine or tryptophan is absent in this CDR3, likely reflecting a read error. It is unclear where the CDR3 begins or ends on the DNA, so no DNA is shown, and the CDR3 is as TCRdb lists it. This chain's CDR3 is CASSEAGEDGVVNS. The chain couples TRBV6-1 to TRBJ2-7; the table's D gene call, TRBD2, was not cross checked with the DNA. Germline V CDR1 and CDR2: MNHNS, SASEGT. Ends included, the CDR3 has 14 residues.

The rearrangement links TRBV20-1 to TRBJ2-1; no firm D call. V dropped 5 bases and J dropped 7 bases, with 9 bases sitting between them. The CDR3 length is 11 residues. CDR1 and CDR2 (germline): DFQATT, SNEGSKA (reference sequence). CDR3 region: CSARLLNEQFF. CDR3 DNA sequence: TGCAGTGCTCGACTGCTAAATGAGCAGTTCTTC.

The chain couples TRBV11-2 to TRBJ2-7, with a weak D call TRBD1 (5 bases). The CDR3 sequence is 13 residues long. From germline, CDR1 is SGHAT and CDR2 FQNNGV. Trimming stripped 3 bases from V and 3 bases from J, with 9 bases between. CDR3 protein: CASSLDRGYEQYF. The CDR3, as DNA: TGTGCCAGCAGCTTGGATAGGGGCTACGAGCAGTACTTC.

The chain links TRBV13 to TRBJ2-7; D not certain. The CDR3 totals 15 residues. The V and J ends lost 0 bases and 0 bases respectively, with 9 bases between them. CDR1 is PRHDT and CDR2 is FYEKMQ in the germline V gene (reference sequence). DNA of the CDR3: TGTGCCAGCAGCTTAGGCGGGTCTGGCTCCTACGAGCAGTACTTC. Translated: CASSLGGSGSYEQYF. Supplemented by reference TRBV13 and TRBJ2-7, the full variable domain reads AAGVIQSPRHLIKEKRETATLKCYPIPRHDTVYWYQQGPGQDPQFLISFYEKMQSDKGSIPDRFSAQQFSDYHSELNMSSLELGDSALYFCASSLGGSGSYEQYFGPGTRLTVT.

The genes are TRBV7-2 and TRBJ1-1; D is ambiguous. Deletions cut 5 bases from V and 0 bases from J, with 10 bases between. Looked up from germline, CDR1 is SGHTA and CDR2 is FQGNSA. This CDR3 contains 14 residues. For the CDR3, the DNA is TGTGCCAGCAGCGGTTCAGTGCTGAACACTGAAGCTTTCTTT. Translated, it gives CASSGSVLNTEAFF.

The rearrangement uses TRBV2 and TRBJ2-1; D not certain. Deletions cut 4 bases from V and 4 bases from J, with 8 bases between. The germline CDR1 and CDR2 sequences are SNHLY and FYNNEI. The CDR3 sequence is 13 residues long. The CDR3 nucleotides read TGTGCCAGCAGTGTTGCTACGTACAATGAGCAGTTCTTC. Translating gives CASSVATYNEQFF. The full variable domain, completed using reference TRBV2 and TRBJ2-1, is EPEVTQTPSHQVTQMGQEVILRCVPISNHLYFYWYRQILGQKVEFLVSFYNNEISEKSEIFDDQFSVERPDGSNFTLKIRSTKLEDSAMYFCASSVATYNEQFFGPGTRLTVL.

This clone was picked up a small number of times. V and J are TRBV7-9 and TRBJ2-2; no clear D gene. The germline V gene encodes CDR1 SEHNR and CDR2 FQNEAQ (reference sequence). The CDR3 spans 14 residues. V lost 5 bases and J lost 4, with 11 bases in between. CDR3 coding DNA: TGTGCCAGCAGCCCCCAGCCAGGCACCGGGGAGCTGTTTTTT. Translated: CASSPQPGTGELFF.

V and J are TRBV5-1 and TRBJ1-1, with 7 bases identical to TRBD1. Germline CDR1 reads SGHRS; CDR2 reads YFSETQ. The CDR3 runs 15 residues. Trimming removed 2 bases from V and 5 bases from J; junction bases left unmatched: 9. CDR3 loop: CASSFRQGELTEAFF. The CDR3 region has the DNA TGCGCCAGCAGCTTCCGACAGGGTGAGTTGACTGAAGCTTTCTTT.

This clone was seen a handful of times. The chain carries TRBV9 and TRBJ2-7, with D possibly TRBD2 on 6 matching bases. Trimming shortened V by 1 base and J by 6 bases, and 8 bases separated the two germline ends. Germline CDR1 is SGDLS and CDR2 is YYNGEE. The CDR3 is made up of 12 amino acids. The CDR3 coding sequence is TGTGCCAGCAGCGTACAGGGAGGCGAGCAGTACTTC. It encodes CASSVQGGEQYF. Looking up the rest from reference TRBV9 and TRBJ2-7 gives the full variable domain: DSGVTQTPKHLITATGQRVTLRCSPRSGDLSVYWYQQSLDQGLQFLIQYYNGEERAKGNILERFSAQQFPDLHSELNLSSLELGDSALYFCASSVQGGEQYFGPGTRLTVT.

This clone rates as hyperexpanded. The genes are TRBV7-4 and TRBJ2-2; 11 bases line up with TRBD2. Looked up from germline, CDR1 is SGHVT and CDR2 is SQSDAQ. V gave up 4 bases and J gave up 7 bases; unmatched junction bases: 14. This CDR3 has 18 amino acids. CDR3 sequence: CASSSPRIAGGRNGELFF. In nucleotides, the CDR3 is TGTGCCAGCAGCTCCCCTCGCATAGCGGGGGGGCGAAACGGGGAGCTGTTTTTT.

V and J are TRBV9 and TRBJ1-3; D is undetermined. This CDR3 comprises 13 residues. The V end was cut by 3 bases, the J end by 1 base, with 5 bases between. Germline assignment: CDR1 SGDLS and CDR2 YYNGEE. The CDR3 region has the DNA TGTGCCAGCAGCGACACGTCTGGAAACACCATATATTTT. Its translation is CASSDTSGNTIYF.

The chain has TRBV11-3 and TRBJ2-5; TRBD1 is a possible D gene (5 bases). The V gene lost 5 bases and the J gene lost 1 base, with 8 bases spanning the gap. Germline V CDR1 and CDR2: SGHNT, YENEEA. The CDR3 totals 13 residues. CDR3 bases: TGTGCCAGCAGCCCAGGGCGCCAAGAGACCCAGTACTTC. It is translated as CASSPGRQETQYF.

The count of this clone is one. This chain connects TRBV5-1 to TRBJ2-1; TRBD1 is a possible D gene (5 bases). Germline CDR1 and CDR2: SGHRS and YFSETQ. This CDR3 comprises 15 residues. Trimming removed 0 bases from V and 9 bases from J, with 16 bases in between. CDR3 amino acids: CASSLGGGDVGEQFF. The CDR3, as DNA: TGCGCCAGCAGCTTGGGGGGCGGTGACGTGGGTGAGCAGTTCTTC. The full variable domain, in which reference TRBV5-1 and TRBJ2-1 provide the parts outside the CDR3, is KAGVTQTPRYLIKTRGQQVTLSCSPISGHRSVSWYQQTPGQGLQFLFEYFSETQRNKGNFPGRFSGRQFSNSRSEMNVSTLELGDSALYLCASSLGGGDVGEQFFGPGTRLTVL.

This sequence joins TRBV4-1 and TRBJ2-1; perhaps TRBD1 as D (7 bases). There are 16 residues in the CDR3. The V end lost 6 bases, the J end lost 4 bases, and 19 bases lay between the germline ends. Germline loops: CDR1 MGHRA, CDR2 YSYEKL. In nucleotides, the CDR3 is TGCGCCAGCAGTCTAACCAGGCAGGGGGGTTACAATGAGCAGTTCTTC. This encodes CASSLTRQGGYNEQFF.

The J gene is TRBJ2-7, the V gene TRBV15, with D possibly TRBD2 on 5 matching bases. CDR1 and CDR2 (germline): LNHNV, YYDKDF (reference sequence). Trimming took 0 bases from V and 4 from J, leaving 16 bases between them. The length of the CDR3 is 16 residues. The CDR3 nucleotides read TGTGCCACCAGCAGAGATGAAGGAGCGGTAGAATACGAGCAGTACTTC. Translating gives CATSRDEGAVEYEQYF. Drawing the rest from reference TRBV15 and TRBJ2-7, the complete variable domain is DAMVIQNPRYQVTQFGKPVTLSCSQTLNHNVMYWYQQKSSQAPKLLFHYYDKDFNNEADTPDNFQSRRPNTSFCFLDIRSPGLGDTAMYLCATSRDEGAVEYEQYFGPGTRLTVT.

By share, this clone ranks as large. CDR3 region: CASSTNRRDTSYEQYF. CDR3 in DNA: TGTGCCAGCAGCACCAATCGCCGGGACACCTCCTACGAGCAGTACTTC. The chain is built from TRBV21-1 and TRBJ2-7; the table names TRBD1, a call not compared with the DNA. TRBV21-1 is a pseudogene segment. CDR3 length: 16 residues.

V gene TRBV19 combines with J gene TRBJ2-5, with TRBD2 identical over 9 bases. V dropped 5 bases and J dropped 5; count of bases not matched to a gene: 12. CDR3 size: 16 residues. The germline gives CDR1 LNHDA, CDR2 SQIVND (reference sequence). CDR3 in amino acids: CASSSLAGRARETQYF. The DNA of the CDR3 is TGTGCCAGTAGTTCACTAGCGGGTCGGGCCCGGGAGACCCAGTACTTC.

This sequence joins TRBV29-1 and TRBJ2-6; no definite D call. The CDR3 consists of 17 residues. The germline V gene encodes CDR1 SQVTM and CDR2 ANQGSEA. V dropped 4 bases and J dropped 5 bases, with 21 bases sitting between them. Here the CDR3 reads CSVGMRLIQSRANVLTF. In nucleotides, the CDR3 is TGCAGCGTTGGCATGAGACTCATACAAAGTCGGGCCAACGTCCTGACTTTC.

This clone appeared a few times. This chain uses TRBV27 with TRBJ1-2; 7 bases map to TRBD1. Per germline, CDR1 MNHEY and CDR2 SMNVEV (reference sequence). With V trimmed by 6 bases and J by 7 bases, 11 bases remained unmatched. The CDR3 loop spans 14 amino acids. The CDR3 region is CASRRDSSLPGYTF. Written as DNA, the CDR3 is TGTGCCAGCAGGCGGGACAGTTCCCTCCCTGGCTACACCTTC.

V and J are TRBV19 and TRBJ2-3; a weak D match, TRBD2 (7 bases). From germline, CDR1 is LNHDA and CDR2 SQIVND (reference sequence). V was clipped by 10 bases and J by 9 bases, with 23 bases between them. CDR3 length: 14 amino acids. Here the CDR3 DNA reads TGTGCCACCGGAGGAGGGGGGGAAAGTGACACGCAGTATTTT. It yields the protein CATGGGGESDTQYF. Combining the CDR3 with reference TRBV19 and TRBJ2-3 gives the whole variable domain DGGITQSPKYLFRKEGQNVTLSCEQNLNHDAMYWYRQDPGQGLRLIYYSQIVNDFQKGDIAEGYSVSREKKESFPLTVTSAQKNPTAFYLCATGGGGESDTQYFGPGTRLTVL.

The chain joins TRBV11-2 to TRBJ2-1, with a tentative D call TRBD1 (6 bases). There are 17 residues in the CDR3. CDR1 is SGHAT, CDR2 FQNNGV, per germline. Trimming removed 5 bases at V and 4 bases at J, with 21 bases between. CDR3 protein: CASSPWGRGPLYNEQFF. The CDR3 region has the DNA TGTGCCAGCAGCCCTTGGGGCAGGGGCCCTCTTTACAATGAGCAGTTCTTC.

The chain is built from TRBV2 and TRBJ1-5; D gene uncertain. The germline V and J ends were trimmed by 7 bases and 2 bases, with 9 bases remaining between them. The CDR3 has 13 amino acids. Germline V gene lookup returns CDR1 SNHLY and CDR2 FYNNEI. The CDR3 DNA follows: TGTGCCAGCACGACTTTTGGCAATCAGCCCCAGCATTTT. This sequence encodes CASTTFGNQPQHF.

This clone showed up just a few times. This sequence joins TRBV30 and TRBJ2-7; TRBD2 aligns across 8 bases. The germline V gene has CDR1 GTSNPN and CDR2 SVGIG (reference sequence). The CDR3 is 16 residues long. V lost 3 bases to trimming and J lost 3 bases; unmatched junction nucleotides: 13. In nucleotides, the CDR3 is TGTGCCTGGAGAGCCTCCAGGTCCGGGGGGGACTACGAGCAGTACTTC. Protein sequence: CAWRASRSGGDYEQYF.

V usage is TRBV11-3 and J usage is TRBJ2-3; the D gene is possibly TRBD1 (7 bases). This CDR3 has 15 amino acids. The germline V and J ends were trimmed by 4 bases and 4 bases, with 15 bases remaining between them. Germline V CDR1 and CDR2: SGHNT, YENEEA. The CDR3 sequence is CASSSGGTFADTQYF. CDR3 DNA: TGTGCCAGCAGCTCAGGGGGGACCTTCGCAGATACGCAGTATTTT.